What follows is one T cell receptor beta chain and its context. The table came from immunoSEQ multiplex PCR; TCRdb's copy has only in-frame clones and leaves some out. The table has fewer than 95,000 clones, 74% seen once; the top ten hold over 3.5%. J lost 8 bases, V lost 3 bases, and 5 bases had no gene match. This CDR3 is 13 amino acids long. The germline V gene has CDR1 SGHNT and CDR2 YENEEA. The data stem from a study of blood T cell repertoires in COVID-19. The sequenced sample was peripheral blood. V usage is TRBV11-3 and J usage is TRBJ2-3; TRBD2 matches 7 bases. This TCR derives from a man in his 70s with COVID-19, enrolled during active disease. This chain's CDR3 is CASSLTSQATQYF. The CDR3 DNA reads TGTGCCAGCAGCTTGACTAGCCAGGCTACGCAGTATTTT.